Reported below is one T cell receptor (beta chain). Its antigen is unidentified. Mismatch with germline at one junction end may stem from a read error. The data originate from a study of tumor-infiltrating lymphocytes in primary liver carcinoma. About the research overall: Ages ranged from 30 to 69, with HCC or mixed HCC-cholangiocarcinoma.

Germline loops: CDR1 SGHVS, CDR2 FQNEAQ. The CDR3 loop spans 16 amino acids. A primer matching the constant region was used to make TCR beta cDNA from approximately 520 ng of total RNA. Construction of TCR beta libraries relied on three successive nested multiplex PCR rounds employing slightly modified ARM-PCR. Use of TRBV1-TRBV30 forward primers with a C-beta reverse primer characterized the first two PCR rounds, which lasted ten to eleven cycles each. TCRdb re-analysed the multiplex PCR reads in MiXCR, keeping a single row per CDR3 protein. The sample includes a few hundred thousand distinct CDR3 sequences, about 50% of them seen just once. The study, taken as a whole, reports: Comparison of CD4+ and CD8+ repertoires was precluded by bulk unsorted samples. The overlap of tumor-adjacent and tumor-blood pairs was smaller than that of tumor region pairs.

Germline DNA was extracted too, while blood RNA derived from unsorted whole blood. With chronic HBV infection, the patients were also treatment-naive. The chain recombines TRBV7-8 with TRBJ2-5; 7 bases agree with TRBD2. The sample was peripheral blood. The receptor comes from a woman under 40 with primary liver carcinoma and hepatitis B virus infection. In DNA, the CDR3 is TGTGCCGGCAGCCACGGACTAGGGGTCCCTCAAGAGACCCAGTACTTC. It yields the protein CAGSHGLGVPQETQYF.